This T cell receptor beta chain was retrieved from a study of identical twins. Findings and caveats of the study: There is a chance that invariant MAIT and iNKT cells partially muddied zero-insertion analyses. For out-of-frame beta sequences, excess twin sharing was weaker. The models gave estimates that fell short of the out-of-frame TCR alpha sharing seen in monozygotic twins. Fewer insertions were carried by abundant cord blood beta clonotypes, but none was seen in memory repertoires.

CDR3 length: 11 amino acids. V lost 11 bases to trimming and J lost 0 bases, with 7 bases between them. Germline V lookup: CDR1 LGHDT, CDR2 YNNKEL (reference sequence). TCRdb reprocessed the 5' RACE reads with MiXCR, giving one entry per CDR3 protein. The sample includes a few hundred thousand distinct CDR3 sequences, about 8% of them seen just once. This clonotype came up a few times. No antigen is known for it. These records were also assigned to another study, of yellow fever vaccine responses in identical twins.

Input material: CD8+ T cells sorted from blood. This clonotype was obtained from a woman between 18 and 29 years old in good health. This chain joins TRBV3-1 and TRBJ2-5; D is uncertain. CDR3 DNA sequence: TGTGCCTCAATACACCAAGAGACCCAGTACTTC. Protein: CASIHQETQYF.